These 28 T cell receptor beta chains originate from one sample sequenced in a study of OX40 agonist ivuxolimab in advanced cancers. Libraries were prepared by immunoSEQ multiplex PCR; TCRdb keeps only in-frame clonotypes and omits some of them. The profile shows roughly 68,000 clones, approximately 90% of them singletons. Sequenced here: CD4+ or CD8+ T cells sorted from blood, sampled in a trial of the OX40 agonist ivuxolimab. Receptors were obtained from an adult with an advanced solid tumor such as melanoma, head and neck, liver or kidney cancer.

The chain recombines TRBV10-3 with TRBJ1-4; 11 bases line up with TRBD1. This CDR3 region has 15 residues. Germline assignment: CDR1 ENHRY and CDR2 SYGVKD. The J segment lost 8 bases and the V segment lost 6 bases, leaving 8 bases of the junction unmatched. CDR3 region: CAIRSRTGGREKLFF. DNA of the CDR3: TGTGCCATCAGAAGTAGGACAGGGGGCCGGGAAAAACTGTTTTTT.

The chain employs TRBV5-1 and TRBJ1-1; maybe TRBD1 (6 bases). The V and J ends lost 3 bases and 1 base respectively, with 7 bases between them. Per the germline V gene, CDR1 is SGHRS and CDR2 is YFSETQ. The CDR3 is made up of 13 amino acids. CDR3 protein: CASSSGANTEAFF. In DNA, the CDR3 is TGCGCCAGCAGCTCGGGGGCGAACACTGAAGCTTTCTTT.

This chain uses TRBV19 with TRBJ1-1; D is unclear. This CDR3 has 13 residues. V shed 7 bases and J shed 6 bases, with 15 bases lying between them. Germline CDR1 LNHDA, CDR2 SQIVND (reference sequence). The CDR3 protein is CASTTGGFSEAFF. The CDR3 DNA sequence: TGTGCCAGTACCACCGGAGGTTTCTCTGAAGCTTTCTTT.

This rearrangement joins TRBV5-6 to TRBJ2-5, with 7 bases aligning to TRBD1. With 0 bases clipped from V and 5 bases from J, the junction kept 1 base outside the gene matches. This CDR3 is 13 amino acids long. Germline CDR1 SGHDT, CDR2 YYEEEE. The CDR3 sequence is CASSLDRGETQYF. CDR3 coding DNA: TGTGCCAGCAGCTTGGACAGGGGCGAGACCCAGTACTTC.

The gene calls are TRBV5-5 and TRBJ1-5; D unresolved. The germline V and J ends were trimmed by 0 bases and 3 bases, with 10 bases remaining between them. Germline loops: CDR1 SGHKS, CDR2 YYEKEE (reference sequence). This CDR3 is 15 amino acids long. The CDR3 region is CASSLDSGSNQPQHF. The CDR3 DNA is TGTGCCAGCAGCTTGGATTCGGGTTCCAATCAGCCCCAGCATTTT.

V usage is TRBV9 and J usage is TRBJ2-1; weak D call: TRBD2 (6 bases). Germline V lookup: CDR1 SGDLS, CDR2 YYNGEE. The CDR3 contains 14 residues. The V end lost 4 bases, the J end lost 7 bases, and 15 bases lay between the germline ends. The CDR3 loop is CASSPRTNSNEQFF. Here the CDR3 DNA reads TGTGCCAGCAGCCCGAGGACTAATTCAAATGAGCAGTTCTTC.

The chain has TRBV7-2 and TRBJ2-5; TRBD1 matches 7 bases. V gave up 2 bases and J gave up 5 bases; unmatched junction bases: 5. CDR1 and CDR2 from the germline V gene are SGHTA and FQGNSA. The CDR3 spans 14 residues. CDR3 amino acids: CASSLRGPGETQYF. For the CDR3, the DNA is TGTGCCAGCAGCTTAAGGGGGCCGGGGGAGACCCAGTACTTC. Together with reference TRBV7-2 and TRBJ2-5, the CDR3 gives the full variable domain: GAGVSQSPSNKVTEKGKDVELRCDPISGHTALYWYRQSLGQGLEFLIYFQGNSAPDKSGLPSDRFSAERTGGSVSTLTIQRTQQEDSAVYLCASSLRGPGETQYFGPGTRLLVL.

The sample holds a few counts of this clone. The chain combines TRBV6-6 with TRBJ1-2; possible D gene TRBD1, 5 bases. The germline V gene has CDR1 MNHNY and CDR2 SVGAGI (reference sequence). V gave up 4 bases and J gave up 8 bases, with 11 bases separating them. This CDR3 is 12 amino acids long. The DNA for the CDR3 is TGTGCCAGCAGTTTTTCCAGGGCCGGCTACACCTTC. This codes for CASSFSRAGYTF.

The chain joins TRBV5-4 to TRBJ2-5; 8 positions match TRBD2. Germline V lookup: CDR1 SGHNT, CDR2 YYREEE (reference sequence). This CDR3 is built from 16 residues. V lost 2 bases to trimming and J lost 7 bases; unmatched junction nucleotides: 13. The CDR3 is CASSLRTSGPLGTQYF. The CDR3, as DNA: TGTGCCAGCAGCTTAAGAACTAGCGGTCCTCTGGGGACCCAGTACTTC.

This chain connects TRBV18 to TRBJ2-6, with TRBD1 matching over 8 bases. Losses at the gene ends were 6 bases for V and 0 bases for J; bases not matched to a gene: 7. CDR1 and CDR2 from the germline V gene are KGHSH and LQKENI. This CDR3 contains 17 residues. The CDR3 bases are TGTGCCAGCTCCTCCGGGACAGGCATCTCTGGGGCCAACGTCCTGACTTTC. It yields the protein CASSSGTGISGANVLTF.

V usage is TRBV4-2 and J usage is TRBJ2-3, with a possible D match to TRBD2 (7 bases). Per germline, CDR1 LGHNA and CDR2 YNFKEQ. Trimming stripped 5 bases from V and 1 base from J, with 16 bases between. This CDR3 region has 16 residues. The chain's CDR3 is CASSLGGDRGTDTQYF. Written as DNA, the CDR3 is TGTGCCAGCAGCTTAGGGGGGGACCGAGGCACAGATACGCAGTATTTT.

The CDR3 nucleotides read TGTGCCAGCAGCGGAAGGACCCCCCCCACTGAAGCTTTCTTT. Protein sequence: CASSGRTPPTEAFF. J is TRBJ1-1 and V is TRBV9; no clear D gene. V gave up 3 bases and J gave up 4 bases, with 13 bases separating them. CDR3 length: 14 amino acids. Germline V gene data show CDR1 as SGDLS and CDR2 as YYNGEE.

V gene TRBV18 combines with J gene TRBJ1-3, with D maybe TRBD1 (6 bases). CDR3 length: 15 amino acids. Trimming took off 2 bases at V and 2 bases at J, with 10 bases between the two ends. Germline CDR1 KGHSH, CDR2 LQKENI. The CDR3 reads CASSPLDSTGNTIYF. The CDR3, as DNA: TGTGCCAGCTCACCATTGGACAGTACTGGAAACACCATATATTTT.

The chain is built from TRBV5-1 and TRBJ2-3; D is unclear. The V end was cut by 1 base, the J end by 0 bases, with 21 bases between. CDR3 size: 19 residues. Germline values: CDR1 SGHRS, CDR2 YFSETQ. CDR3 bases: TGCGCCAGCAGCTTGAAAGGGATCAGAGCCACTTCTAGCACAGATACGCAGTATTTT. Protein sequence: CASSLKGIRATSSTDTQYF.

This chain links TRBV2 with TRBJ1-5, with TRBD1 identical over 8 bases. Germline CDR1 is SNHLY and CDR2 is FYNNEI. CDR3 size: 14 residues. Trimming cost V 7 bases and J 4 bases; bases outside gene matches: 6. The CDR3 protein is CASTQGGTNQPQHF. CDR3 nucleotide sequence: TGTGCCAGCACACAGGGGGGGACAAATCAGCCCCAGCATTTT.

This sequence joins TRBV29-1 and TRBJ1-1; maybe TRBD1 (6 bases). The germline V gene has CDR1 SQVTM and CDR2 ANQGSEA. Trimming removed 5 bases at V and 0 bases at J, with 10 bases between. The CDR3 has 13 residues. CDR3 nucleotides: TGCAGCGTTCGGACAGTTATGAACACTGAAGCTTTCTTT. This sequence encodes CSVRTVMNTEAFF.

This clone was seen just once. CDR3 loop: CASSLDGIRGKGTFF. CDR3 in DNA: TGTGCCAGCAGCTTAGACGGGATAAGGGGTAAGGGGACTTTCTTT. The chain employs TRBV7-2 and TRBJ1-1, with D possibly matching TRBD1 (5 bases). Trimming pared 1 base from V and 12 bases from J, leaving 21 bases between. CDR1 is SGHTA and CDR2 is FQGNSA in the germline V gene. This CDR3 has 15 residues.

This chain uses TRBV4-2 with TRBJ1-5; unclear D gene. Deletions cut 1 base from V and 1 base from J, with 8 bases between. CDR1 is LGHNA and CDR2 is YNFKEQ in the germline V gene. CDR3 length: 15 residues. The CDR3 reads CASSQGRASNQPQHF. The CDR3 coding sequence is TGTGCCAGCAGCCAAGGGCGGGCAAGCAATCAGCCCCAGCATTTT.

J is TRBJ2-5 and V is TRBV7-2; 7 nucleotides agree with TRBD1. The CDR3 is 14 residues long. CDR1 SGHTA and CDR2 FQGNSA come from the germline V gene. V lost 4 bases and J lost 5; bases outside the gene matches: 7. As DNA, the CDR3 is TGTGCCAGCAGCTACAGACAGGGTAGGGAGACCCAGTACTTC. This translates into CASSYRQGRETQYF.

This clone occurred once. The gene calls are TRBV28 and TRBJ1-2; 7 positions match TRBD1. V lost 4 bases, J lost 4 bases, and 3 bases stayed unmatched. Looked up from germline, CDR1 is MDHEN and CDR2 is SYDVKM. This CDR3 spans 13 amino acids. The CDR3: CASSSTGIYGYTF. CDR3 nucleotides: TGTGCCAGCAGTTCGACAGGGATCTATGGCTACACCTTC.

This chain connects TRBV11-3 to TRBJ2-3, with 9 bases matching TRBD2. Germline CDR1 and CDR2: SGHNT and YENEEA. Trimming removed 2 bases from V and 5 bases from J; junction bases left unmatched: 8. The CDR3 covers 16 residues. CDR3 in amino acids: CASSLRKTSGVDTQYF. Written as DNA, the CDR3 is TGTGCCAGCAGCTTAAGGAAGACTAGCGGAGTAGATACGCAGTATTTT.

This clone was counted between two and nine times. The chain couples TRBV5-1 to TRBJ2-7; TRBD1 is a possible D gene (6 bases). Per the germline V gene, CDR1 is SGHRS and CDR2 is YFSETQ. V was trimmed by 4 bases and J by 0 bases, leaving 17 bases between them. The CDR3 spans 16 residues. The CDR3 here is CASSRDPGASSYEQYF. The CDR3 nucleotides are TGCGCCAGCAGCCGGGACCCAGGGGCCAGCTCCTACGAGCAGTACTTC.

The J gene is TRBJ1-2, the V gene TRBV19; no definite D call. The CDR3 is 13 residues long. Deletions cut 1 base from V and 3 bases from J, with 6 bases between. Germline CDR1 is LNHDA and CDR2 is SQIVND (reference sequence). The CDR3 sequence is CASSIGTDYGYTF. CDR3 DNA: TGTGCCAGTAGTATAGGAACAGACTATGGCTACACCTTC.

The chain carries TRBV28 and TRBJ1-1; D is undetermined. CDR1 and CDR2 (germline): MDHEN, SYDVKM. This CDR3 is built from 14 residues. V lost 7 bases and J lost 0, with 12 bases in between. CDR3: CASNLGSMNTEAFF. In DNA form, the CDR3 reads TGTGCCAGCAACCTTGGAAGCATGAACACTGAAGCTTTCTTT.

This chain uses TRBV7-9 with TRBJ2-2, with 8 positions matching TRBD1. This CDR3 has 16 residues. The V segment lost 5 bases and the J segment 4 bases; nucleotides outside the gene matches: 9. Germline loops: CDR1 SEHNR, CDR2 FQNEAQ (reference sequence). The CDR3 DNA sequence: TGTGCCAGCAGCCCCCAGGGGGCAGGGGGCACCGGGGAGCTGTTTTTT. Translated, it gives CASSPQGAGGTGELFF.

The genes are TRBV4-2 and TRBJ2-6; TRBD1 aligns across 9 bases. CDR1 LGHNA and CDR2 YNFKEQ come from the germline V gene. This CDR3 has 18 amino acids. V lost 6 bases to trimming and J lost 2 bases; unmatched junction nucleotides: 11. The CDR3 region is CASRLRAGQGPGANVLTF. CDR3 DNA sequence: TGTGCCAGCAGGCTCCGTGCGGGACAGGGACCTGGGGCCAACGTCCTGACTTTC.

Written as DNA, the CDR3 is TGTGCCAGTAGTAAGGGGTTCACAGATACGCAGTATTTT. It encodes CASSKGFTDTQYF. J is TRBJ2-3 and V is TRBV19, with D tentatively TRBD1 (5 bases). From germline, CDR1 is LNHDA and CDR2 SQIVND (reference sequence). This CDR3 is built from 13 residues. Trimming pared 4 bases from V and 2 bases from J, leaving 7 bases between.

A single count supports this clone. The CDR3 DNA reads TGTGCCGGCGGCCGGGAGTCTAACTATGGCTACACCTTC. It specifies CAGGRESNYGYTF. The rearrangement uses TRBV2 and TRBJ1-2; D is unclear. CDR1 SNHLY and CDR2 FYNNEI come from the germline V gene. The CDR3 consists of 13 residues. Trimming removed 11 bases at V and 0 bases at J, with 13 bases between.